The 8 T cell receptor beta chains below were found in one sample sequenced in a study of T cells in narcolepsy. Measured with immunoSEQ multiplex PCR; TCRdb has only the in-frame clones, and not every one. Seen here are 25,000 or so clones, around 78% observed once, and the top ten hold almost 3.5%. The specimen sequenced was CD45RA- memory CD4+ T cells from PBMCs. The receptors stem from a human donor with narcolepsy.

The chain is built from TRBV30 and TRBJ1-2; maybe TRBD1 (5 bases). The V gene's germline CDR1 is GTSNPN and CDR2 SVGIG (reference sequence). This CDR3 region has 12 residues. V lost 4 bases to trimming and J lost 4 bases, with 10 bases between them. CDR3 in DNA: TGTGCCTGGACCCCAGGGAGCTATGGCTACACCTTC. Translating gives CAWTPGSYGYTF.

This chain connects TRBV19 to TRBJ1-4, with D hard to call. The CDR3 spans 14 residues. V shed 10 bases and J shed 0 bases, with 12 bases lying between them. Germline CDR1 reads LNHDA; CDR2 reads SQIVND (reference sequence). The DNA for the CDR3 is TGTGCCACCAAAGTATCGGCAACTAATGAAAAACTGTTTTTT. It codes for CATKVSATNEKLFF. Using reference TRBV19 and TRBJ1-4 for the parts outside the CDR3, the full variable domain is DGGITQSPKYLFRKEGQNVTLSCEQNLNHDAMYWYRQDPGQGLRLIYYSQIVNDFQKGDIAEGYSVSREKKESFPLTVTSAQKNPTAFYLCATKVSATNEKLFFGSGTQLSVL.

The chain joins TRBV25-1 to TRBJ1-2, with 7 bases matching TRBD1. The V gene's germline CDR1 is MGHDK and CDR2 SYGVNS. J gave up 1 base and V 7 bases, and 12 bases lay outside the gene matches. The CDR3 is made up of 16 amino acids. The CDR3 reads CASTGGGRGLNYGYTF. Here the CDR3 DNA reads TGTGCCAGCACTGGAGGGGGCCGCGGACTTAACTATGGCTACACCTTC.

In its sample, this clone was seen a few times. This chain links TRBV4-1 with TRBJ2-2, with TRBD2 identical over 11 bases. Germline V gene sequence: CDR1 MGHRA, CDR2 YSYEKL. V was clipped by 1 base and J by 7 bases; unmatched bases: 2. The CDR3 covers 15 residues. This chain's CDR3 is CASSQGLAGLGELFF. The CDR3 coding sequence is TGCGCCAGCAGCCAAGGACTAGCGGGGCTCGGGGAGCTGTTTTTT.

The V call is TRBV5-4, the J call TRBJ2-5, with D perhaps matching TRBD1 (6 bases). Trimming took off 4 bases at V and 4 bases at J, with 17 bases between the two ends. This CDR3 region has 15 residues. Germline CDR1 is SGHNT and CDR2 is YYREEE (reference sequence). CDR3 bases: TGTGCCAGCAGCGGTGCACAGGGACCCCGAGAGACCCAGTACTTC. It specifies CASSGAQGPRETQYF.

The chain has TRBV11-2 and TRBJ2-3; 12 nucleotides align to TRBD2. Trimming at V came to 1 base and at J to 5 bases, leaving 4 bases not matched to a gene. Germline CDR1 SGHAT, CDR2 FQNNGV. This CDR3 spans 16 amino acids. The CDR3 loop reads CASSLASGGAIDTQYF. CDR3 bases: TGTGCCAGCAGCTTAGCTAGCGGGGGGGCTATAGATACGCAGTATTTT.

The V call is TRBV30, the J call TRBJ2-1; 12 positions agree with TRBD2. Germline V lookup: CDR1 GTSNPN, CDR2 SVGIG (reference sequence). There are 14 residues in the CDR3. Trimming removed 3 bases from V and 7 bases from J; junction bases left unmatched: 4. CDR3 sequence reads: CAWSLGTSGNEQFF. CDR3 bases: TGTGCCTGGAGCCTCGGGACTAGCGGGAATGAGCAGTTCTTC.

This clone has a handful of counts. The rearrangement links TRBV9 to TRBJ2-2, with D unclear. The CDR3 is made up of 12 amino acids. CDR1 and CDR2 (germline): SGDLS, YYNGEE. Trimming pared 7 bases from V and 6 bases from J, leaving 10 bases between. CDR3 sequence: CASPINPGELFF. CDR3 nucleotide sequence: TGTGCCAGCCCAATCAATCCCGGGGAGCTGTTTTTT.